The entry below describes one T cell receptor (beta chain). The data derive from a study of blood T cell repertoires in COVID-19. As for the study in general: The study drew acute and convalescent COVID-19 samples from the United States, Italy and Spain. Sources were T cells, B-cell-depleted T cells, or PBMCs; the material itself was cDNA or gDNA.

In the original workflow: Reference gene primer amplification in the assay estimated nucleated cell counts. TCRdb's table, derived via immunoSEQ multiplex PCR, lists solely in-frame clones and lacks some. That table furnishes V, J and clone size, whereas the DNA furnished D and trimming. Among around 210,000 clones listed, approximately 82% were seen once. The clonotype comes from a human donor in a cohort sampled during active COVID-19. The sequenced material came from peripheral blood.

This CDR3 reads CASSRGDRAFDEQYF. Written as DNA, the CDR3 is TGTGCCAGCAGCCGAGGGGACAGGGCGTTCGACGAGCAGTACTTC. This chain links TRBV14 with TRBJ2-7; 9 bases are a match to TRBD1. V was clipped by 4 bases and J by 5 bases; unmatched bases: 9. Germline V gives CDR1 SGHDN, CDR2 FVKESK. The CDR3 runs to 15 residues.